The entry that follows covers one T cell receptor beta chain sequence. This record belongs to a study of shared clonotypes between healthy human individuals. The method was immunoSEQ multiplex PCR; TCRdb's version includes in-frame clones alone and lacks a portion of them. The sample has over a million clones, roughly 96% seen once; the top ten hold 0.95% to 1.5%. Trimming took 6 bases from V and 0 from J, leaving 18 bases between them. The CDR3 length is 17 residues. The germline V gene encodes CDR1 SNHLY and CDR2 FYNNEI. This clonotype was sampled from a man aged 25-45 years in good health. The material sequenced was naive CD4+ T cells sorted from blood. As for subset: CD45RA+ positively selected. This sequence joins TRBV2 and TRBJ2-4; D is possibly TRBD1 or TRBD2 (6 bases each). Here the CDR3 reads CASRDSIGRLAKNIQYF. DNA for the CDR3: TGTGCCAGCAGGGACAGTATTGGGAGGCTAGCCAAAAACATTCAGTACTTC. The variable domain in full, with the rest retrieved from reference TRBV2 and TRBJ2-4, is EPEVTQTPSHQVTQMGQEVILRCVPISNHLYFYWYRQILGQKVEFLVSFYNNEISEKSEIFDDQFSVERPDGSNFTLKIRSTKLEDSAMYFCASRDSIGRLAKNIQYFGAGTRLSVL.